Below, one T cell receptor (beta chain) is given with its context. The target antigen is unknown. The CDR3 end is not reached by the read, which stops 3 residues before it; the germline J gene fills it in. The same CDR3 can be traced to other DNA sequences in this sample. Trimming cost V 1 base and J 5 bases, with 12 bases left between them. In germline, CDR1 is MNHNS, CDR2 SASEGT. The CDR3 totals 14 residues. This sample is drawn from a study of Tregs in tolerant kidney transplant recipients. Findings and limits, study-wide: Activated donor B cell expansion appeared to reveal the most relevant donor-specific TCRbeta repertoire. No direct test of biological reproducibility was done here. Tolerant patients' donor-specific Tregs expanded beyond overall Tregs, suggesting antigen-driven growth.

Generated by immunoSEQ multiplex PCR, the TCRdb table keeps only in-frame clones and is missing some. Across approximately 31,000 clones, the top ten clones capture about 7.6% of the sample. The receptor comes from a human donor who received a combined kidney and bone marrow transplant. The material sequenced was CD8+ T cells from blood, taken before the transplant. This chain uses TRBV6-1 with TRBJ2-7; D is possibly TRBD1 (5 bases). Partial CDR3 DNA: TGTGCCAGCAGTGAAGTCGGCAGGGCTCACGAG. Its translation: CASSEVGRAHE. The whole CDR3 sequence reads CASSEVGRAHEQYF.